A single sample is the source of the 3 T cell receptor beta chains below, sequenced in a study of cytomegalovirus exposure and HLA in healthy donors. PCR primers comprised 60 Vbeta and 13 Jbeta primers. Sequenced by immunoSEQ multiplex PCR; TCRdb stores in-frame clones only, minus some. In the table there are about 140,000 clones, over 75% of which are singletons. The sample taken for sequencing was PBMCs. All receptors derive from a man aged 25-40 years in good health and CMV-seronegative.

The chain uses TRBV28 and TRBJ2-2; D is possibly TRBD2 (6 bases). The V and J ends lost 2 bases and 6 bases respectively, with 28 bases between them. The CDR3 is 20 residues long. The germline V gene encodes CDR1 MDHEN and CDR2 SYDVKM. The CDR3 spells CASSLVLGSGMSGEAGELFF. The DNA for the CDR3 is TGTGCCAGCAGTTTAGTCCTCGGGAGCGGTATGAGTGGGGAAGCCGGGGAGCTGTTTTTT.

The chain employs TRBV9 and TRBJ2-1, with 7 bases that match TRBD2. The CDR3 loop spans 19 amino acids. Germline V gives CDR1 SGDLS, CDR2 YYNGEE. V lost 0 bases to trimming and J lost 0 bases; unmatched junction nucleotides: 12. The DNA of the CDR3 is TGTGCCAGCAGCGTAGGCCCCGGGTGGGGGAGGGTCTCCTACAATGAGCAGTTCTTC. Amino acids: CASSVGPGWGRVSYNEQFF.

The chain links TRBV5-4 to TRBJ1-1; the match to TRBD1 covers 9 bases. The germline gives CDR1 SGHNT, CDR2 YYREEE (reference sequence). J lost 5 bases, V lost 1 base, and 9 bases had no gene match. This CDR3 spans 16 amino acids. The CDR3 reads CASSLYTGGAGTEAFF. The CDR3 bases are TGTGCCAGCAGCTTGTACACAGGGGGCGCGGGGACTGAAGCTTTCTTT.